What follows are 2 T cell receptor beta chains derived from one specimen sequenced in a study of cytomegalovirus exposure and HLA in healthy donors. TCRdb's table, derived via immunoSEQ multiplex PCR, lists solely in-frame clones and lacks some. The sample contains 150,000 to 200,000 clones, roughly 83% of which appear only once. Sequenced material: PBMCs. These receptors were obtained from a man aged 25 to 40 in good health and CMV-seropositive.

The gene calls are TRBV7-3 and TRBJ2-1; D unclear. The CDR3 has 14 residues. Per germline, CDR1 SGHTA and CDR2 FQGTGA. Trimming removed 1 base at V and 6 bases at J, with 10 bases between. CDR3 DNA: TGTGCCAGCAGCTTAATTCCTACGTTCAATGAGCAGTTCTTC. This codes for CASSLIPTFNEQFF.

This clone was picked up a small number of times. The rearrangement links TRBV4-1 to TRBJ2-7; tentative D call: TRBD2 (7 bases). Germline lookup yields CDR1 MGHRA and CDR2 YSYEKL. The CDR3 extends over 15 amino acids. V shed 1 base and J shed 3 bases, with 13 bases lying between them. CDR3: CASSQGGGPLYEQYF. The CDR3 DNA reads as TGCGCCAGCAGCCAAGGCGGGGGCCCCCTCTACGAGCAGTACTTC.